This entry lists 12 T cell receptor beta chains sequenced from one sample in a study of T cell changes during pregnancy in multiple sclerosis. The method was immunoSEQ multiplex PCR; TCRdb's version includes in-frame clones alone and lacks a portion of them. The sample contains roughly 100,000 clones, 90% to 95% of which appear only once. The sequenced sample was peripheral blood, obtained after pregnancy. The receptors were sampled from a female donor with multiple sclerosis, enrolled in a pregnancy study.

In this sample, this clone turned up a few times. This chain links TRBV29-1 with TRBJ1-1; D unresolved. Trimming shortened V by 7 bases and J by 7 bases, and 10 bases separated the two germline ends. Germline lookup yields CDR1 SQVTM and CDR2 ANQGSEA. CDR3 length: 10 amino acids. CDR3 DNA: TGCAGCGCCTCACGGGGTGAAGCTTTCTTT. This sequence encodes CSASRGEAFF.

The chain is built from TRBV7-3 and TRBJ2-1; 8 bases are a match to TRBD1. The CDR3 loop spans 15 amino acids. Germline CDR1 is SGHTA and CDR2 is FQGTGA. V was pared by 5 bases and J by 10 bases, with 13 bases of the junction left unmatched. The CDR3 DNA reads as TGTGCCAGCAGCCCAGGGGGGACAGGTTTTTCGGAGCAGTTCTTC. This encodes CASSPGGTGFSEQFF. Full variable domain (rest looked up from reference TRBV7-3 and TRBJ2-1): GAGVSQTPSNKVTEKGKYVELRCDPISGHTALYWYRQSLGQGPEFLIYFQGTGAADDSGLPNDRFFAVRPEGSVSTLKIQRTERGDSAVYLCASSPGGTGFSEQFFGPGTRLTVL.

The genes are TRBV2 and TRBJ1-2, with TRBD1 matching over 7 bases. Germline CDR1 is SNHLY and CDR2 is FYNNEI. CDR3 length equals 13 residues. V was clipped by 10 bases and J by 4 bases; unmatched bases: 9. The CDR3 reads CAITTGPAYGYTF. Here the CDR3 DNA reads TGTGCCATTACGACAGGGCCCGCCTATGGCTACACCTTC.

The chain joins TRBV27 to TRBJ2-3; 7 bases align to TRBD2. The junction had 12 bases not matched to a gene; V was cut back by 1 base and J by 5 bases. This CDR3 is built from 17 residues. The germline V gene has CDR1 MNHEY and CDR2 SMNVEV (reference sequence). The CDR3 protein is CASSLFSSGGLVDTQYF. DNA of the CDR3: TGTGCCAGCAGTTTATTTTCTAGCGGTGGCTTGGTAGATACGCAGTATTTT.

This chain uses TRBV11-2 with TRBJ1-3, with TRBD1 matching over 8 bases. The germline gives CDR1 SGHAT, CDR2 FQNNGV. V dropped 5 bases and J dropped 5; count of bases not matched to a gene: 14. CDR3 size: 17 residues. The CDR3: CASSPDPRTGHRNTIYF. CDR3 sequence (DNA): TGTGCCAGCAGCCCAGACCCGAGGACAGGGCATAGAAACACCATATATTTT.

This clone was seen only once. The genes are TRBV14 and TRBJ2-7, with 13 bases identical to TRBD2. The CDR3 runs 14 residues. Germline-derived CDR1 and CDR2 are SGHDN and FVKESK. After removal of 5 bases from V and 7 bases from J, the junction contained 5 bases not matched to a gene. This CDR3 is CASSMGLAGREQYF. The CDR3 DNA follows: TGTGCCAGCAGCATGGGACTAGCGGGGAGAGAGCAGTACTTC.

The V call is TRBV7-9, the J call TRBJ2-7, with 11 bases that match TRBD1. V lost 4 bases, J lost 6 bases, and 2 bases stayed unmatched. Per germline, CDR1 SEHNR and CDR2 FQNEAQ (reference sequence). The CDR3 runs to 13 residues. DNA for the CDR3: TGTGCCAGCAGCTCCGGGACAGGGGGCGAGCAGTACTTC. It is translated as CASSSGTGGEQYF.

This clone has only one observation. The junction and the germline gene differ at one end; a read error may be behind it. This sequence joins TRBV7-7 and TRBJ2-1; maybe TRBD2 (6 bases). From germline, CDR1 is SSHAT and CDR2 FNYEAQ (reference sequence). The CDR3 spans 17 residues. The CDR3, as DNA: TGTGCTAGCAGCCTAGCGCCATTAGGGAGGTCCTACAATGAGCAGTTCTTC. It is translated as CASSLAPLGRSYNEQFF.

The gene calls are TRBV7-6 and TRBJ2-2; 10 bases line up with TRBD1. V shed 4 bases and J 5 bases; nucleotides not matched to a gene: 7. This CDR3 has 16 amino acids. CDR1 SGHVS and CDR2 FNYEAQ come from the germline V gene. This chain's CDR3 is CASSSTGGSGTGELFF. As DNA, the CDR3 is TGTGCCAGCAGCTCGACAGGGGGCTCTGGGACCGGGGAGCTGTTTTTT.

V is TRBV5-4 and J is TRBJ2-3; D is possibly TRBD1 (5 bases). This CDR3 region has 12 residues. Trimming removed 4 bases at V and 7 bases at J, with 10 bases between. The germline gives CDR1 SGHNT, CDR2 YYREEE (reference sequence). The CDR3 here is CASSKDSYTQYF. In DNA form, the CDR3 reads TGTGCCAGCAGCAAAGACAGTTATACGCAGTATTTT.

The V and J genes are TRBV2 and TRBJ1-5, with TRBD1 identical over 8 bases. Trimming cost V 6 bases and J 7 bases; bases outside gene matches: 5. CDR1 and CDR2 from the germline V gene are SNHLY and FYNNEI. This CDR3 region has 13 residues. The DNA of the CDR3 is TGTGCCAGCAGAAGGGACAGGTGGCAGCCCCAGCATTTT. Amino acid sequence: CASRRDRWQPQHF.

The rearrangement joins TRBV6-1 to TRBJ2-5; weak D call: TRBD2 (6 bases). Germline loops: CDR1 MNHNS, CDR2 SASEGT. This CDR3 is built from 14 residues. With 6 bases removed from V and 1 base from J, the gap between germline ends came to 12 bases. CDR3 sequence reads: CASRAGGPQETQYF. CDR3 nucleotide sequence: TGTGCCAGCAGGGCCGGGGGACCCCAAGAGACCCAGTACTTC.